This T cell receptor (beta chain) originates from a study of cytomegalovirus exposure and HLA in healthy donors. It was with 60 Vbeta and 13 Jbeta primers that the PCR ran. The repertoire was sequenced with immunoSEQ multiplex PCR; TCRdb's copy has only in-frame clones and lacks some. The sample holds 65,000 or so clones, 60% to 85% seen once. Germline V gene data show CDR1 as SNHLY and CDR2 as FYNNEI. V lost 3 bases, J lost 7 bases, and 8 bases stayed unmatched. The CDR3 totals 15 residues. Sequenced: PBMCs. J is TRBJ1-2 and V is TRBV2; TRBD1 aligns across 10 bases. This clonotype was obtained from a woman aged 35 to 49 in good health and CMV-seropositive. CDR3 sequence: CASSEQTGGLSGYTF. The CDR3 DNA sequence: TGTGCCAGCAGTGAGCAGACAGGGGGCCTAAGTGGCTACACCTTC. Filled out from reference TRBV2 and TRBJ1-2, the complete variable domain reads EPEVTQTPSHQVTQMGQEVILRCVPISNHLYFYWYRQILGQKVEFLVSFYNNEISEKSEIFDDQFSVERPDGSNFTLKIRSTKLEDSAMYFCASSEQTGGLSGYTFGSGTRLTVV.